This record concerns one TCR beta chain sequence. As yet, its antigen is unknown. This sample was included in a study of human T cells and chemical hapten exposure. Overall study: Patch tests put 0.01% DPC on the upper back, and the results were checked at 6 days. Study observations and caveats: TCRs at a frequency above 1 in 1000 stayed unchanged with DPC sensitization.

Trimming shortened V by 1 base and J by 4 bases, and 14 bases separated the two germline ends. The CDR3 is made up of 14 amino acids. The V gene's germline CDR1 is DFQATT and CDR2 SNEGSKA (reference sequence). Regarding time point: patch test 1, 2 weeks after DPC sensitization. Treatment in this sample: therapeutic diphenylcyclopropenone sensitization with weekly scalp DPC. Patch tests were applied only after blood draws. MiXCR was run by TCRdb on the RACE reads, yielding one entry per CDR3 protein. The data hold tens of thousands of distinct CDR3 sequences, with approximately 12% observed a single time.

The sequencing used whole blood, collected in connection with sensitization to the hapten diphenylcyclopropenone (DPC). This receptor was obtained from a woman aged 55-69 years with alopecia areata. Some clones in this sample may be carry-over from other donors' samples. The genes are TRBV20-1 and TRBJ2-7; D perhaps matches TRBD1 (5 bases). This CDR3 reads CSARGTIPPYEQYF. The CDR3 DNA reads TGCAGTGCTAGAGGGACAATACCCCCATACGAGCAGTACTTC.